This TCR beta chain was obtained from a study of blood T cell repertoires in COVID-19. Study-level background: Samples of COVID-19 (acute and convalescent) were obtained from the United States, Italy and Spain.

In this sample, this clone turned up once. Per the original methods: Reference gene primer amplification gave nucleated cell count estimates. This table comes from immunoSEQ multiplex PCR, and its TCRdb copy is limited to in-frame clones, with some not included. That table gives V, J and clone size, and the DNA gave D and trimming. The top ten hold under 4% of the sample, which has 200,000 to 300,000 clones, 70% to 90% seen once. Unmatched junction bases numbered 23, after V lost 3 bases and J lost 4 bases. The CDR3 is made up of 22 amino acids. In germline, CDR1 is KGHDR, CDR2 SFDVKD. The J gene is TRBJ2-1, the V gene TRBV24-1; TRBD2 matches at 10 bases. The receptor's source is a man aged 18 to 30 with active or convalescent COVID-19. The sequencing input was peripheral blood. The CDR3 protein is CATSDPKGGSGYTSGIYNEQFF. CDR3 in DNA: TGTGCCACCAGTGATCCCAAGGGGGGGAGCGGATATACTAGCGGGATATACAATGAGCAGTTCTTC.